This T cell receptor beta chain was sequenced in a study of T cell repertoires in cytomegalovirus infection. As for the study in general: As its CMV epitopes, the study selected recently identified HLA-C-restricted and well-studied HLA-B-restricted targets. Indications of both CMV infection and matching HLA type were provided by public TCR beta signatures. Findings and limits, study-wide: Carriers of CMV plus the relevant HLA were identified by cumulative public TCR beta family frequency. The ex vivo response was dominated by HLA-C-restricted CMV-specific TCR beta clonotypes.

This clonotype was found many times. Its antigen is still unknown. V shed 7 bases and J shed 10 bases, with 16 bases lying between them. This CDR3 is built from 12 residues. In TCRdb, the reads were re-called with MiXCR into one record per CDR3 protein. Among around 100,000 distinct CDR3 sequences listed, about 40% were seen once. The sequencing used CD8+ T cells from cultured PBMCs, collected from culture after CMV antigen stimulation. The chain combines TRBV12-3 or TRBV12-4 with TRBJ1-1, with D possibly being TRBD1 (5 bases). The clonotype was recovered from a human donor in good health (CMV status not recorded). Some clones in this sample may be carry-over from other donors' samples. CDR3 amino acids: CASTLGRSAAFF. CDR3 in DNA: TGTGCCAGCACCTTGGGACGATCGGCAGCTTTCTTT.